This TCR beta chain was profiled in a study of T-cell memory formation after mild COVID-19. Each CDR3 protein is one row after TCRdb ran MiXCR on the 5' RACE reads. This table holds about 400,000 distinct CDR3 sequences, about 15% found once. This clonotype showed up just a few times. Its antigen remains unidentified. General study findings and limits: Some responding clones appeared in pre-infection memory, suggesting cross-reactive memory joined. Later expanders leaned CD4+, whereas clones that contracted between day 15 and 85 were balanced CD4/CD8.

V was pared by 5 bases and J by 0 bases, with 2 bases of the junction left unmatched. Germline V CDR1 and CDR2: LGHDT, YNNKEL (reference sequence). This CDR3 is 14 amino acids long. The chain joins TRBV3-1 to TRBJ2-3; TRBD1 matches 7 bases. This TCR was recovered from a man aged 18 to 30 who had mild COVID-19 (a few samples of this study predate the infection). Cell type and time point are not known. Sequencing was carried out using PBMCs or a T cell subset sorted from them (not recorded which). The CDR3 here is CASSDRASTDTQYF. For the CDR3, the DNA is TGTGCCAGCAGCGACAGGGCTAGCACAGATACGCAGTATTTT.